This TCR beta chain was retrieved from a study of CD8 T cells in ankylosing spondylitis. Making use of molecular barcodes, quantitative 5'-RACE generated TCR beta libraries. TCRdb reprocessed the 5' RACE reads with MiXCR, giving one entry per CDR3 protein. The table includes roughly 180,000 distinct CDR3 sequences, around 13% detected once. On this clonotype: Its matching antigen is unknown.

This CDR3 is 14 amino acids long. The junction had 1 base not matched to a gene; V was cut back by 4 bases and J by 5 bases. Germline V gives CDR1 MNHEY, CDR2 SMNVEV (reference sequence). Findings and caveats of the study: The study identified a TCR beta motif of under 10 highly homologous variants that appeared characteristic of ankylosing spondylitis blood.

The sample taken for sequencing was blood, either unsorted or a sorted T cell fraction (not recorded which). This TCR came from a male donor with ankylosing spondylitis or in good health (not recorded which). This chain joins TRBV27 and TRBJ2-5, with 13 positions matching TRBD2. In DNA form, the CDR3 reads TGTGCCAGCAGTTGGACTAGCGGGAGTGAGACCCAGTACTTC. Residues: CASSWTSGSETQYF.